This TCR beta chain was obtained from a study of T-cell reconstitution after alpha-beta-depleted transplantation in children. V lost 5 bases to trimming and J lost 4 bases, with 17 bases between them. CDR3 size: 15 residues. Preparation of the TCRbeta library was carried out with unique molecular identifiers. Each CDR3 protein is one row after TCRdb ran MiXCR on the PCR reads. The table includes over 550,000 distinct CDR3 sequences, roughly 10% detected once. This receptor was identified in a human donor who donated a stem cell graft to a child with acute myeloid leukemia. This chain uses TRBV12-3 or TRBV12-4 with TRBJ1-1, with D unclear. Sequenced material: PBMCs from the stem cell graft donor, taken from the stem cell graft. CDR3 amino acids: CASSPYVGLGTEAFF. The CDR3 bases are TGTGCCAGCAGTCCTTACGTGGGCCTGGGCACTGAAGCTTTCTTT.